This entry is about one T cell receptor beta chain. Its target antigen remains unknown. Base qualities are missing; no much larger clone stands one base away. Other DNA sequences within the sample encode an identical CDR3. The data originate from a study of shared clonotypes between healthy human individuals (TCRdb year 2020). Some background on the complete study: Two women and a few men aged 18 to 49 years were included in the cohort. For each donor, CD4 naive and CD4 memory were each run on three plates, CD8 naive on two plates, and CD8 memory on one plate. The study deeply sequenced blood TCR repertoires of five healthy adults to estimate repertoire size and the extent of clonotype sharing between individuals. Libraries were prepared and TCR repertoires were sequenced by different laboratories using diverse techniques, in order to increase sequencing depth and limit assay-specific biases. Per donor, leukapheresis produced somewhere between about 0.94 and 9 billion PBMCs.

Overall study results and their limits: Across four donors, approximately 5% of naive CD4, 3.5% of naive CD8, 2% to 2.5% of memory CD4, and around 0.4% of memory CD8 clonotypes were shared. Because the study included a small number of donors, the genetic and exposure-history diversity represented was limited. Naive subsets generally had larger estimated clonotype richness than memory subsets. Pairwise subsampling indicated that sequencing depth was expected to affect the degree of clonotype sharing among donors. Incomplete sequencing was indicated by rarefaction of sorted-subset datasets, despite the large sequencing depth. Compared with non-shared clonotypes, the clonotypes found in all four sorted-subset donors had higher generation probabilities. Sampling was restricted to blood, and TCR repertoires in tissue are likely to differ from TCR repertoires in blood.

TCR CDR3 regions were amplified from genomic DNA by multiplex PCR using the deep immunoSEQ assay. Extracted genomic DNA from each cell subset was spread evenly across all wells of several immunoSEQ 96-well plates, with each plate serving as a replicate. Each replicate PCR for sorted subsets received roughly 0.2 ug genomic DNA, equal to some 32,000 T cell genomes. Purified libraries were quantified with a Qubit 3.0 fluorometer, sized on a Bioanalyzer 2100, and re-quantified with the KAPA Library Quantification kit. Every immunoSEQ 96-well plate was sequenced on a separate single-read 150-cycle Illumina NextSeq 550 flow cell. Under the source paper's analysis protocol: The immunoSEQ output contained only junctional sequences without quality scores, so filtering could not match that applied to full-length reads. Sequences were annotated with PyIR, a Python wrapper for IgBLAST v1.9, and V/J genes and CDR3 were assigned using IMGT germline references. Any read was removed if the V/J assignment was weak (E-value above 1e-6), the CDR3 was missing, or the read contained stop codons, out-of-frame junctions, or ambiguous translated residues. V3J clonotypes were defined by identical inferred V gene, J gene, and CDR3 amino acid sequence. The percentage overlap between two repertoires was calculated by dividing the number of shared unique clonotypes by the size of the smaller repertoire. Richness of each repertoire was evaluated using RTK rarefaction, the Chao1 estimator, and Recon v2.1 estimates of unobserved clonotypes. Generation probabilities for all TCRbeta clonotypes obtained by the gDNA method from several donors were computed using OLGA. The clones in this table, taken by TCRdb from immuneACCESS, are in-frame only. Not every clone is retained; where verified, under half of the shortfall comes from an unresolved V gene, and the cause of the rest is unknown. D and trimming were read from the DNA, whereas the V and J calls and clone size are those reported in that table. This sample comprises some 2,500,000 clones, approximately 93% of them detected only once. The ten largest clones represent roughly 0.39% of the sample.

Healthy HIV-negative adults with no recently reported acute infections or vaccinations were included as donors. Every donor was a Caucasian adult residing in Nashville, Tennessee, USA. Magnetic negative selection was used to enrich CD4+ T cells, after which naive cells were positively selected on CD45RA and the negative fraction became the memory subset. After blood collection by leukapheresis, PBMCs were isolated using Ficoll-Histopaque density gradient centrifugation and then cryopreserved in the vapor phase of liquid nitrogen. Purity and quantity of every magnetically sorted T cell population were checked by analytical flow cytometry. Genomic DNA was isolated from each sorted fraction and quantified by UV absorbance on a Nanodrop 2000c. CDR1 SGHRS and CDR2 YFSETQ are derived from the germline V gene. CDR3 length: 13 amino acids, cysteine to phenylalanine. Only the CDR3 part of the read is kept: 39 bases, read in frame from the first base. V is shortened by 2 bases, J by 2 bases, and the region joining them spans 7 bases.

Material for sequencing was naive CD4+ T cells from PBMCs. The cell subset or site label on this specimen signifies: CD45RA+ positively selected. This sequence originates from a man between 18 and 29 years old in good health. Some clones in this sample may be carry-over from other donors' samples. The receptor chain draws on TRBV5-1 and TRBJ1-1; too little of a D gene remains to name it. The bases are TGCGCCAGCAGCTTATCGCCTAACACTGAAGCTTTCTTT. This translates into CASSLSPNTEAFF. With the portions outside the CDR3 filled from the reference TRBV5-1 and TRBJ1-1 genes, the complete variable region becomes KAGVTQTPRYLIKTRGQQVTLSCSPISGHRSVSWYQQTPGQGLQFLFEYFSETQRNKGNFPGRFSGRQFSNSRSEMNVSTLELGDSALYLCASSLSPNTEAFFGQGTRLTVV.